These T cell receptor beta chains were read from a single sample in a study of shared clonotypes between healthy human individuals. The data were produced by immunoSEQ multiplex PCR, yet TCRdb's version contains in-frame clones alone and is incomplete. The sample carries approximately 1,500,000 clones, approximately 96% recorded once. The material sequenced was naive CD4+ T cells sorted from blood. Receptors originate from a man aged 30 to 45 in good health. CDR3s include the opening cysteine and the closing phenylalanine or tryptophan. A D gene is named only where the DNA matches it firmly. Not every row has a clone size; where given, it reads once, few, many or a size class.

size,V,D,J,CDR3,DNA
-,TRBV6-4,TRBD2,TRBJ2-1,CASITTSIEQFF,TGTGCCAGCATTACGACTAGCATTGAGCAGTTCTTC
-,TRBV7-2,-,TRBJ2-2,CASKPRSGATLNTGELFF,TGTGCCAGCAAACCCCGGAGCGGAGCAACCCTTAACACCGGGGAGCTGTTTTTT
-,TRBV28,TRBD1,TRBJ2-5,CASSPELGTGRSAETQYF,TGTGCCAGCAGTCCGGAGTTGGGGACAGGGAGATCGGCGGAGACCCAGTACTTC
-,TRBV19,-,TRBJ2-5,CASRRWAWTLQETQYF,TGTGCCAGTAGGAGATGGGCCTGGACCCTCCAAGAGACCCAGTACTTC
-,TRBV6-5,-,TRBJ2-1,CASSSLISYNEQFF,TGTGCCAGCAGCTCGTTAATATCCTACAATGAGCAGTTCTTC
-,TRBV11-2,-,TRBJ2-7,CASRGRDPGEQYF,TGTGCCAGCAGAGGGCGGGACCCCGGAGAGCAGTACTTC
-,TRBV11-2,-,TRBJ1-3,CASSSIRGDGNTIYF,TGTGCCAGCAGCTCTATTAGAGGGGATGGAAACACCATATATTTT
-,TRBV27,-,TRBJ1-4,CASSPSEGGAPEKLFF,TGTGCCAGCAGTCCCTCCGAGGGGGGCGCCCCTGAAAAACTGTTTTTT
-,TRBV28,-,TRBJ2-3,CASSLSAGFTDTQYF,TGTGCCAGCAGTTTATCGGCGGGGTTCACAGATACGCAGTATTTT
-,TRBV7-9,-,TRBJ2-3,CASSLILSSGTDTQYF,TGTGCCAGCAGCTTAATCCTATCTAGCGGCACAGATACGCAGTATTTT
-,TRBV5-8,TRBD2,TRBJ2-5,CASSLETSSTQETQYF,TGTGCCAGCAGCTTGGAGACTAGCAGCACCCAAGAGACCCAGTACTTC
-,TRBV6-1,TRBD1,TRBJ1-5,CASRRGGQGQPQHF,TGTGCCAGCAGGAGGGGGGGACAGGGTCAGCCCCAGCATTTT
-,TRBV19,-,TRBJ2-7,CASSIVHRAYEQYF,TGTGCCAGTAGTATAGTCCATAGAGCCTACGAGCAGTACTTC
-,TRBV21-1,-,TRBJ2-5,CASSKGGPQNRETQYF,TGTGCCAGCAGCAAAGGGGGGCCGCAAAATCGAGAGACCCAGTACTTC
-,TRBV10-1,-,TRBJ2-7,CASSESSVGTEQYF,TGCGCCAGCAGTGAGTCATCGGTAGGGACCGAGCAGTACTTC
once,TRBV2,-,TRBJ2-1,CASSWSANVNEQFF,TGTGCCAGCTCTTGGTCAGCCAACGTCAATGAGCAGTTCTTC
-,TRBV7-3,TRBD2,TRBJ2-6,CASSSRLAGELSNVLTF,TGTGCCAGCAGCTCCAGACTAGCGGGAGAATTATCCAACGTCCTGACTTTC
-,TRBV19,-,TRBJ2-7,CASMEGLYSYEQYF,TGTGCCAGTATGGAGGGGCTCTACTCCTACGAGCAGTACTTC
-,TRBV6-5,-,TRBJ1-1,CASREGGVGTEAFF,TGTGCCAGCAGGGAAGGGGGAGTAGGCACTGAAGCTTTCTTT
-,TRBV7-9,TRBD2,TRBJ2-3,CASSSDRDYPSTDTQYF,TGTGCCAGCAGCTCCGACCGGGACTACCCTAGCACAGATACGCAGTATTTT
-,TRBV21-1,-,TRBJ2-7,CASSNWGQGAPTYEQYF,-
-,TRBV6-6,-,TRBJ2-2,CASSYSRGAGELFF,TGTGCCAGCAGTTACTCTAGGGGCGCCGGGGAGCTGTTTTTT
-,TRBV7-3,-,TRBJ2-2,CASSLVVGGGGELFF,TGTGCCAGCAGCTTAGTCGTAGGAGGTGGCGGGGAGCTGTTTTTT
-,TRBV6-5,TRBD1,TRBJ2-5,CASSRYRGPKETQYF,TGTGCCAGCAGCCGTTACAGGGGACCAAAAGAGACCCAGTACTTC
-,TRBV6-1,-,TRBJ1-5,CASTGVQGLNQPQHF,TGTGCCAGCACCGGGGTACAGGGACTCAATCAGCCCCAGCATTTT
once,TRBV19,-,TRBJ2-5,CACSQAETQYF,TGTGCCTGTTCCCAGGCGGAGACCCAGTACTTC
-,TRBV7-2,-,TRBJ2-5,CASSPGERETQYF,TGTGCCAGCAGCCCCGGGGAGCGTGAGACCCAGTACTTC
-,TRBV5-1,TRBD2,TRBJ2-1,CASSPGLAGSNEQFF,TGCGCCAGCAGTCCGGGACTAGCGGGATCCAATGAGCAGTTCTTC
-,TRBV11-2,-,TRBJ1-1,CASSFLDLRTGLNGAFF,TGTGCCAGCAGCTTTCTGGATTTAAGGACGGGACTCAACGGGGCTTTCTTT
-,TRBV11-2,-,TRBJ2-1,CASSLPRQSSYNEQFF,TGTGCCAGCAGCTTGCCGCGACAGAGCTCCTACAATGAGCAGTTCTTC
-,TRBV10-3,-,TRBJ2-7,CAISDRADREQYF,TGTGCCATCAGTGACCGGGCGGACCGGGAGCAGTACTTC
few,TRBV6-5,TRBD1,TRBJ2-7,CATEGQKYEQYF,TGTGCCACCGAGGGACAGAAATACGAGCAGTACTTC
once,TRBV6-1,-,TRBJ2-7,CASQRSSTYEQYF,TGTGCCAGCCAACGGAGTTCCACCTACGAGCAGTACTTC
-,TRBV5-1,TRBD2,TRBJ2-2,CASSLRAGGPGTGELFF,TGCGCCAGCAGCTTGAGAGCGGGAGGGCCGGGCACCGGGGAGCTGTTTTTT
-,TRBV6-4,TRBD1,TRBJ2-3,CASRHPGTGNSTDTQYF,TGTGCCAGCAGACATCCCGGGACAGGTAATAGCACAGATACGCAGTATTTT
-,TRBV7-6,TRBD2,TRBJ2-2,CASSERTRLAGVAGELFF,TGTGCCAGCAGCGAACGCACCCGACTAGCGGGAGTGGCGGGGGAGCTGTTTTTT
-,TRBV7-9,TRBD1,TRBJ2-4,CASSPGQGAYIQYF,TGTGCCAGCAGCCCCGGACAGGGGGCATACATTCAGTACTTC
-,TRBV2,TRBD1,TRBJ1-5,CASRDRGYQPQHF,TGTGCCAGCAGAGACAGGGGATATCAGCCCCAGCATTTT
-,TRBV25-1,-,TRBJ2-1,CASSEVYEQFF,TGTGCCAGCAGTGAAGTGTATGAGCAGTTCTTC
-,TRBV18,TRBD2,TRBJ2-5,CASSSIAGAAETQYF,TGTGCCAGCTCATCAATAGCGGGAGCGGCAGAGACCCAGTACTTC
once,TRBV7-8,TRBD2,TRBJ2-7,CASSPLQTSGSYEQYF,TGTGCCAGCAGCCCGCTCCAGACTAGCGGCTCCTACGAGCAGTACTTC
-,TRBV10-3,TRBD1,TRBJ2-2,CAISEFGRQGTNTGELFF,TGTGCCATCAGTGAGTTTGGCCGACAGGGCACGAACACCGGGGAGCTGTTTTTT
once,TRBV27,-,TRBJ2-6,CASKTGANVLTF,TGTGCCAGCAAAACTGGGGCCAACGTCCTGACTTTC
-,TRBV10-3,-,TRBJ2-1,CAISPRGNEQFF,TGTGCCATCAGTCCCAGGGGTAATGAGCAGTTCTTC
-,TRBV6-5,TRBD1,TRBJ1-2,CASSTNRGARGYTF,TGTGCCAGCAGCACTAACAGGGGCGCCCGTGGCTACACCTTC
-,TRBV5-4,TRBD1,TRBJ2-4,CASSSGQGNRIQYF,TGTGCCAGCAGCTCCGGACAGGGAAATAGGATTCAGTACTTC
-,TRBV30,-,TRBJ2-1,CAWSTGLPSYNEQFF,TGTGCCTGGAGCACGGGACTGCCATCGTACAATGAGCAGTTCTTC
-,TRBV7-9,TRBD2,TRBJ2-7,CASQSGSESYEQYF,TGTGCCAGCCAAAGCGGGAGCGAATCCTACGAGCAGTACTTC
-,TRBV27,-,TRBJ2-3,CASSSRPTSTDTQYF,TGTGCCAGCAGTTCCCGACCAACTAGCACAGATACGCAGTATTTT
-,TRBV7-2,TRBD2,TRBJ2-5,CASFDLAGTQETQYF,TGTGCCAGCTTCGACCTAGCGGGAACACAAGAGACCCAGTACTTC
-,TRBV4-2,-,TRBJ2-7,CASSKPARGAQQFSYEQYF,TGTGCCAGCAGCAAACCAGCGCGCGGGGCCCAACAATTCTCCTACGAGCAGTACTTC